This TCR beta chain was retrieved from a study of T cell clonality in common variable immunodeficiency. This clone was seen ten or more times. The method was immunoSEQ multiplex PCR; TCRdb's version includes in-frame clones alone and lacks a portion of them. This repertoire holds 39,000 or so clones, and none appear only once. This sequence was found in a person aged 18 to 75 in good health. What was sequenced was peripheral blood mononuclear cells.

The part of the CDR3 DNA that was read is TGTGCCAGCAGCGCCGGGACAGGGGGCTTTGAG. Protein product: CASSAGTGGFE. The whole CDR3 reads CASSAGTGGFEQFF. The J gene is TRBJ2-1, the V gene TRBV5-5; 12 bases line up with TRBD1. The CDR3 end is not reached by the read, which stops 3 residues before it; the germline J gene fills it in. Per germline, CDR1 SGHKS and CDR2 YYEKEE (reference sequence). J gave up 9 bases and V 4 bases, and 5 bases lay outside the gene matches. The CDR3 extends over 14 amino acids.